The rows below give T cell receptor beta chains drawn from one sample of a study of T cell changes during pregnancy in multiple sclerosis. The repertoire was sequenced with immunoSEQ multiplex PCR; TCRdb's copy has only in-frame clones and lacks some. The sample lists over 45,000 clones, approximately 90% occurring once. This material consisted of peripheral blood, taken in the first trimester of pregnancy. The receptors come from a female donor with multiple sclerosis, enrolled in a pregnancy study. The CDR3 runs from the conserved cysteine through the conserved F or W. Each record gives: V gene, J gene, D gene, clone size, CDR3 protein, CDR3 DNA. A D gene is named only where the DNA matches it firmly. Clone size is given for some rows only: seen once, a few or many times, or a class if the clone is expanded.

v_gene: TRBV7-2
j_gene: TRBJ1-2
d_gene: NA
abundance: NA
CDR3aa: CASSLTGGIYGYTF
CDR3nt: TGTGCCAGCAGCTTAACCGGGGGGATCTATGGCTACACCTTC

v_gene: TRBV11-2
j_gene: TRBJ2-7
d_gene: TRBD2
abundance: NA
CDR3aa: CASSWRGSGVYEQYF
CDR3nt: TGTGCCAGCAGCTGGCGGGGGAGCGGGGTGTACGAGCAGTACTTC

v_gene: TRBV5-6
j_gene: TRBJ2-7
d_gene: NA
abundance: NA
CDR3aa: CASSLGTTYEQYF
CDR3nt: TGTGCCAGCAGCCTTGGGACAACTTACGAGCAGTACTTC

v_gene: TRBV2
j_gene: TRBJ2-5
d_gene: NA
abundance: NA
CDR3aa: CASMTGETQYF
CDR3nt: TGTGCCAGCATGACAGGAGAGACCCAGTACTTC

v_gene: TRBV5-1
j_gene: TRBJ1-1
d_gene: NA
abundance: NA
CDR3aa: CASSLERGITEAFF
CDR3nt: TGCGCCAGCAGCTTGGAAAGGGGAATCACTGAAGCTTTCTTT

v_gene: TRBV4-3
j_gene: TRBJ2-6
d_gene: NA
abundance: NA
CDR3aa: CASSLEGWVGANVLTF
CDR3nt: TGCGCCAGCAGCCTGGAGGGTTGGGTTGGGGCCAACGTCCTGACTTTC

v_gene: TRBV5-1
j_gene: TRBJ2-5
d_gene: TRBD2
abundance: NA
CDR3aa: CASSFPAGGLQETQYF
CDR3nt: TGCGCCAGCAGCTTTCCGGCGGGGGGGCTACAAGAGACCCAGTACTTC

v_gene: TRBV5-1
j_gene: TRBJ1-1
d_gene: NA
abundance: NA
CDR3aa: CASSFSGMNTEAFF
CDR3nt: TGCGCCAGCAGCTTCTCAGGGATGAACACTGAAGCTTTCTTT

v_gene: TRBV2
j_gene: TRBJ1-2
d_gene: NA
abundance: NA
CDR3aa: CASSESRQVIYGYTF
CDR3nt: TGTGCCAGCAGTGAATCGAGACAGGTTATCTATGGCTACACCTTC

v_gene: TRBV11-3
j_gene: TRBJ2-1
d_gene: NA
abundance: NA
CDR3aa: CASSGRTLSSYNEQFF
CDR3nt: TGTGCCAGCAGCGGACGGACACTAAGCTCCTACAATGAGCAGTTCTTC

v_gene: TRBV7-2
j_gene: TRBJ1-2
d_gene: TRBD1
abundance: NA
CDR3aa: CASSLQLADRGGYTF
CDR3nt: TGTGCCAGCAGCTTACAATTAGCGGACAGGGGTGGCTACACCTTC

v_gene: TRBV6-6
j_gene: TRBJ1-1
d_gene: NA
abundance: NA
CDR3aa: CASGEPENTEAFF
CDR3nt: TGTGCCAGCGGGGAGCCGGAGAACACTGAAGCTTTCTTT

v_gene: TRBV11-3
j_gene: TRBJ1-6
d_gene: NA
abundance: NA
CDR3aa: CASSLDLNSPLHF
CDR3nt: TGTGCCAGCAGCTTAGATTTAAATTCACCCCTCCACTTT

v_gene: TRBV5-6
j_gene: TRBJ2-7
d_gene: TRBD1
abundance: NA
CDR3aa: CASSKTGGSSYEQYF
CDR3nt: TGTGCCAGCAGCAAAACAGGGGGAAGCTCCTACGAGCAGTACTTC

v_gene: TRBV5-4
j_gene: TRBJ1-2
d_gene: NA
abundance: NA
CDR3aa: CASNLGTSSNYGYTF
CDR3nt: TGTGCCAGCAACCTCGGGACATCCTCTAACTATGGCTACACCTTC

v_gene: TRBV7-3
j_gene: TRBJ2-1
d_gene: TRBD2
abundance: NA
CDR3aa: CASSFGGGPYNEQFF
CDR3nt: TGTGCCAGCAGCTTCGGCGGGGGGCCCTACAATGAGCAGTTCTTC

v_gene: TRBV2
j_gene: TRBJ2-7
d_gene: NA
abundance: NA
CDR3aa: CASRVLAHEQYF
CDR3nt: TGTGCCAGCAGGGTACTAGCCCACGAGCAGTACTTC

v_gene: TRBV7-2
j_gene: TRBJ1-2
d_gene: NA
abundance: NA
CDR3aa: CASSLAAGLGYTF
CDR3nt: TGTGCCAGCAGCTTAGCGGCCGGGTTGGGCTACACCTTC

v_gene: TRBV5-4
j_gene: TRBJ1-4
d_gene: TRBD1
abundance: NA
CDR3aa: CASSLRQGENEKLFF
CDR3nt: TGTGCCAGCAGCTTGAGACAGGGTGAAAATGAAAAACTGTTTTTT

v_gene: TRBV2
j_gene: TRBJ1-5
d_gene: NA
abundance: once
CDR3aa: CASSPGYGGNQPQHF
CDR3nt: TGTGCCAGCAGTCCGGGCTACGGGGGCAATCAGCCCCAGCATTTT

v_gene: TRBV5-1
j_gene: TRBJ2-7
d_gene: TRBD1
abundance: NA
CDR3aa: CASSYGTGYEQYF
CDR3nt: TGCGCCAGCAGCTACGGGACAGGGTACGAGCAGTACTTC

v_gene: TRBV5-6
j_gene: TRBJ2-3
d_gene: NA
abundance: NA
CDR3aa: CASTYRGFSDTQYF
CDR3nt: TGTGCCAGCACCTATCGGGGATTTTCAGATACGCAGTATTTT

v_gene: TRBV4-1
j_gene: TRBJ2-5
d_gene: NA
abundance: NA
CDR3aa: CASSPWALGTQYF
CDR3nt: TGCGCCAGCAGCCCTTGGGCCCTGGGGACCCAGTACTTC

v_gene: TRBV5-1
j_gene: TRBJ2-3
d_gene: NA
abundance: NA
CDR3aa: CASSLGVGSGTDTQYF
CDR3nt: TGCGCCAGCAGCTTGGGGGTGGGGAGTGGAACAGATACGCAGTATTTT

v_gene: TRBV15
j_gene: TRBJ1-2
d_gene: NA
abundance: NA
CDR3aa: CATSRDLSGVDYGYTF
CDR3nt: TGTGCCACCAGCAGAGATTTATCAGGGGTTGACTATGGCTACACCTTC

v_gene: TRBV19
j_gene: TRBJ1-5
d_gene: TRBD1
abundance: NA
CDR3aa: CASSVDRNQPQHF
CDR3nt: TGTGCCAGTAGTGTGGACAGGAATCAGCCCCAGCATTTT

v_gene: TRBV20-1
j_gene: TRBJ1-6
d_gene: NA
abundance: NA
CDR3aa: CSALLGESLHF
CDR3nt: TGCAGTGCTTTGCTCGGGGAGTCCCTCCACTTT

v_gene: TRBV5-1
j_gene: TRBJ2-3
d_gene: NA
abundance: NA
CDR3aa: CASSLNRETIADTQYF
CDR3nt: TGCGCCAGCAGCTTGAACAGGGAAACGATCGCAGATACGCAGTATTTT

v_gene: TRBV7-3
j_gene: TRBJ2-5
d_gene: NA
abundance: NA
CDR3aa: CASRRASGSAETQYF
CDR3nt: TGTGCCAGCAGGCGGGCCTCAGGTAGCGCGGAGACCCAGTACTTC

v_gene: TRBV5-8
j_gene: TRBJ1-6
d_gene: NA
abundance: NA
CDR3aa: CASSYNSGHLNSPLHF
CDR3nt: TGTGCCAGCAGCTATAACTCGGGACACCTCAATTCACCCCTCCACTTT

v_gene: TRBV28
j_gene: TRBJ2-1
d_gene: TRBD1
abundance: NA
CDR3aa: CASSNSGTVYNEQFF
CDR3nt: TGTGCCAGCAGCAACTCCGGGACAGTTTACAATGAGCAGTTCTTC

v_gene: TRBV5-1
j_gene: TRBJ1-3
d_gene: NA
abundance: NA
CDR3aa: CASSLYSSGNTIYF
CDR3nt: TGCGCCAGCAGCTTGTACAGCTCTGGAAACACCATATATTTT